One T cell receptor (beta chain) is described in this entry. Its matching antigen is unknown. The data were taken from a study of cytomegalovirus exposure and HLA in healthy donors. About the research overall: In an earlier analysis, 90 million to 130 million unique TCR beta sequences were found from 150 million to 200 million T cells. Findings and caveats of the study: As confirmed in vitro, a few CMV-associated chains were specific for CMV antigens. An analysis done earlier found most TCR beta V segments productive about 87% or about 30% of the time. Presence/absence analyses took donor sequencing depth as roughly uniform.

The CDR3 consists of 16 residues. Germline CDR1 is PRHDT and CDR2 is FYEKMQ (reference sequence). V dropped 1 base and J dropped 6 bases, with 18 bases sitting between them. The PCR used 60 Vbeta and 13 Jbeta primers. Profiled with immunoSEQ multiplex PCR; TCRdb holds only in-frame clones, not every one. The sample carries tens of thousands of clones, roughly four fifths recorded once. The clonotype was recovered from a young man in good health and CMV-seronegative. The chain carries TRBV13 and TRBJ1-2; maybe TRBD1 (6 bases). Sequenced material: PBMCs. CDR3 sequence: CASSLVNTGEGDGYTF. The CDR3 DNA sequence: TGTGCCAGCAGCTTAGTTAATACTGGTGAGGGGGATGGCTACACCTTC. Full variable domain (rest looked up from reference TRBV13 and TRBJ1-2): AAGVIQSPRHLIKEKRETATLKCYPIPRHDTVYWYQQGPGQDPQFLISFYEKMQSDKGSIPDRFSAQQFSDYHSELNMSSLELGDSALYFCASSLVNTGEGDGYTFGSGTRLTVV.